This T cell receptor (beta chain) appears in the sequencing data of a study of T cell changes during pregnancy in multiple sclerosis. Some clones are missing from TCRdb's copy, which holds only in-frame ones; the method was immunoSEQ multiplex PCR. The sample carries tens of thousands of clones, approximately 92% recorded once. The V gene's germline CDR1 is LNHDA and CDR2 SQIVND (reference sequence). The CDR3 covers 15 residues. V lost 8 bases, J lost 0 bases, and 16 bases lay in between. The sample here was CD4+ T cells from peripheral blood mononuclear cells, taken before pregnancy. The rearrangement uses TRBV19 and TRBJ1-1; no definite D call. The clonotype comes from a female donor with multiple sclerosis, enrolled in a pregnancy study. This chain's CDR3 is CASFETWRMNTEAFF. The CDR3 DNA sequence: TGTGCCAGTTTCGAGACGTGGCGGATGAACACTGAAGCTTTCTTT. Supplemented by reference TRBV19 and TRBJ1-1, the full variable domain reads DGGITQSPKYLFRKEGQNVTLSCEQNLNHDAMYWYRQDPGQGLRLIYYSQIVNDFQKGDIAEGYSVSREKKESFPLTVTSAQKNPTAFYLCASFETWRMNTEAFFGQGTRLTVV.